One and the same sample provided the 17 T cell receptor beta chains below, sequenced in a study of T cells and copy number aberrations in small-cell lung cancer (dated by TCRdb to the early 2020s). Library creation used the immunoSEQ multiplex PCR assay. TCRdb's version of the immuneACCESS table is confined to in-frame rearrangements and falls short of the full clone set. An unresolved V gene accounts for under half of the shortfall where checked; the remainder is of unknown origin. Across this sample there are about 2,000 clones, with 79% seen only once. The top ten clones comprise under 10% of the sample. Sequenced input: normal tissue next to the tumor. Source of these receptors: a woman aged 55-70 years with small cell lung cancer.

V and J are TRBV10-2 and TRBJ1-4; D remains ambiguous. Trimming left V 8 bases short and J 0 bases short, with 10 bases between. Per germline, CDR1 WSHSY and CDR2 SAAADI. This CDR3 region has 14 residues. Here the CDR3 DNA reads TGCGCCAGCGGAGGATCTGCAACTAATGAAAAACTGTTTTTT. It translates to CASGGSATNEKLFF.

This chain's CDR3 is CSGTGGDYGYTF. In DNA form, the CDR3 reads TGCAGCGGAACAGGGGGCGACTATGGCTACACCTTC. V is TRBV29-1 and J is TRBJ1-2; 9 nucleotides line up with TRBD1. Per the germline V gene, CDR1 is SQVTM and CDR2 is ANQGSEA. The ends lost 7 bases at V and 3 bases at J; junction bases unmatched: 3. The CDR3 extends over 12 amino acids.

V is TRBV18 and J is TRBJ2-5; D is possibly TRBD2 (6 bases). Trimming left V 8 bases short and J 1 base short, with 11 bases between. The CDR3 has 13 residues. Germline CDR1 reads KGHSH; CDR2 reads LQKENI. The CDR3 loop is CASTGDRQETQYF. CDR3 in DNA: TGTGCCAGCACGGGGGACCGCCAAGAGACCCAGTACTTC.

V is TRBV29-1 and J is TRBJ1-1; the D gene is possibly TRBD1 (6 bases). The CDR3 is made up of 14 amino acids. Germline values: CDR1 SQVTM, CDR2 ANQGSEA. V lost 0 bases and J 4 bases, leaving 12 bases between the germline ends. CDR3 loop: CSVEDDRLVTEAFF. The CDR3 region has the DNA TGCAGCGTTGAAGACGACAGGCTGGTCACTGAAGCTTTCTTT.

The chain carries TRBV18 and TRBJ2-2, with D unresolved. V shed 3 bases and J shed 9 bases, with 11 bases lying between them. CDR3 length: 13 amino acids. Germline CDR1 and CDR2: KGHSH and LQKENI. The CDR3 DNA is TGTGCCAGCTCACCGGATCAGAAAAGGGAGCTGTTTTTT. Residues: CASSPDQKRELFF.

The gene calls are TRBV5-1 and TRBJ2-1, with a possible D match to TRBD2 (5 bases). The V end was cut by 0 bases, the J end by 7 bases, with 8 bases between. The CDR3 contains 13 residues. The V gene's germline CDR1 is SGHRS and CDR2 YFSETQ. The CDR3, as DNA: TGCGCCAGCAGCTTGGGGACTTCTAATGAGCAGTTCTTC. It yields the protein CASSLGTSNEQFF.

The V gene is TRBV4-3, the J gene TRBJ1-1; D gene ambiguous. This CDR3 has 14 residues. Between the trimmed V and J ends, which lost 0 bases and 6 bases, there was a span of 11 bases. Germline assignment: CDR1 LGHNA and CDR2 YSLEER. The CDR3 coding sequence is TGCGCCAGCAGCCAAGACTTTTTTAGCCCTGAAGCTTTCTTT. This sequence encodes CASSQDFFSPEAFF.

The genes are TRBV7-3 and TRBJ2-4, with TRBD2 matching 10 bases. V was pared by 1 base and J by 6 bases, with 12 bases of the junction left unmatched. There are 18 residues in the CDR3. Germline CDR1 and CDR2: SGHTA and FQGTGA. CDR3 in amino acids: CASSLKGTAGGPGNIQYF. CDR3 nucleotide sequence: TGTGCCAGCAGCTTAAAGGGTACAGCGGGGGGGCCTGGAAACATTCAGTACTTC.

The chain recombines TRBV14 with TRBJ2-3; D unclear. CDR1 is SGHDN and CDR2 is FVKESK in the germline V gene. CDR3 length: 15 residues. V lost 5 bases and J 1 base, leaving 13 bases between the germline ends. The CDR3 region is CASSRTNYGTDTQYF. CDR3 nucleotide sequence: TGTGCCAGCAGCAGAACTAATTATGGCACAGATACGCAGTATTTT. Looking up the rest from reference TRBV14 and TRBJ2-3 gives the full variable domain: EAGVTQFPSHSVIEKGQTVTLRCDPISGHDNLYWYRRVMGKEIKFLLHFVKESKQDESGMPNNRFLAERTGGTYSTLKVQPAELEDSGVYFCASSRTNYGTDTQYFGPGTRLTVL.

The chain couples TRBV9 to TRBJ1-1, with a weak D call TRBD1 (5 bases). The V end was cut by 5 bases, the J end by 5 bases, with 16 bases between. Germline CDR1 is SGDLS and CDR2 is YYNGEE. The CDR3 runs to 14 residues. DNA of the CDR3: TGTGCCAGCAGACCGGGGGGGATTGGGACTGAAGCTTTCTTT. Encoded protein: CASRPGGIGTEAFF.

The chain joins TRBV5-4 to TRBJ1-3; D is unresolved. V dropped 9 bases and J dropped 2 bases, with 15 bases sitting between them. The CDR3 runs 14 residues. The germline V gene encodes CDR1 SGHNT and CDR2 YYREEE (reference sequence). The CDR3 loop is CATSEGLAGNTIYF. The CDR3 nucleotides read TGTGCCACCTCGGAGGGATTAGCTGGAAACACCATATATTTT.

The chain recombines TRBV4-1 with TRBJ2-7; no firm D call. Per the germline V gene, CDR1 is MGHRA and CDR2 is YSYEKL. V lost 0 bases and J lost 4, with 13 bases in between. The CDR3 has 15 residues. CDR3 in amino acids: CASSQDIRQPYEQYF. Here the CDR3 DNA reads TGCGCCAGCAGCCAAGATATTCGACAACCTTACGAGCAGTACTTC.

This chain joins TRBV11-2 and TRBJ2-5; 10 bases are a match to TRBD2. CDR3 size: 15 residues. The V segment lost 5 bases and the J segment 5 bases; nucleotides outside the gene matches: 8. The germline CDR1 and CDR2 sequences are SGHAT and FQNNGV. The CDR3 sequence is CASSGTSGIGETQYF. The CDR3 DNA is TGTGCCAGCAGCGGCACTAGCGGGATAGGGGAGACCCAGTACTTC.

The chain has TRBV6-5 and TRBJ2-4; TRBD1 is a possible D gene (6 bases). This CDR3 is 13 amino acids long. Germline-derived CDR1 and CDR2 are MNHEY and SVGAGI. V was cut by 7 bases and J by 0 bases, with 7 bases left in between. The CDR3, as DNA: TGTGCCAGCAAGGGGGTAGCCAAAAACATTCAGTACTTC. It translates to CASKGVAKNIQYF.

The sample holds one count of this clone. This chain connects TRBV19 to TRBJ2-2, with 7 bases that match TRBD2. The CDR3 has 15 residues. Germline lookup yields CDR1 LNHDA and CDR2 SQIVND (reference sequence). The J segment lost 3 bases and the V segment lost 7 bases, leaving 8 bases of the junction unmatched. CDR3 sequence reads: CASNPPSGYTGELFF. The CDR3, as DNA: TGTGCCAGTAATCCTCCTAGCGGTTACACCGGGGAGCTGTTTTTT.

This clone was observed a single time. The rearrangement links TRBV25-1 to TRBJ2-3; TRBD2 agrees at 10 bases. This CDR3 is built from 16 residues. Per germline, CDR1 MGHDK and CDR2 SYGVNS. J lost 6 bases, V lost 1 base, and 7 bases had no gene match. The CDR3 protein is CASSESLAGVSDTQYF. DNA of the CDR3: TGTGCCAGCAGTGAATCGCTAGCGGGAGTTTCGGATACGCAGTATTTT.

The CDR3 nucleotides are TGTGCCAGCACTACCTCTGGAAACACCATATATTTT. Encoded protein: CASTTSGNTIYF. V usage is TRBV7-2 and J usage is TRBJ1-3; D is undetermined. The CDR3 spans 12 residues. Germline CDR1 is SGHTA and CDR2 is FQGNSA. Trimming took off 7 bases at V and 0 bases at J, with 4 bases between the two ends.